Presented here are 30 T cell receptor beta chains from one specimen sequenced in a study of T cells after somatic rescue of genetic block. The data were produced by immunoSEQ multiplex PCR, yet TCRdb's version contains in-frame clones alone and is incomplete. The sample holds roughly 11,000 clones, around 84% seen once. Sequenced sample: peripheral blood mononuclear cells (PBMCs). These receptors originate from a boy between 10 and 17 years old.

The rearrangement joins TRBV5-5 to TRBJ1-2, with no clear D. The CDR3 is 12 amino acids. V was cut by 2 bases and J by 2 bases, with 4 bases left in between. In germline, CDR1 is SGHKS, CDR2 YYEKEE (reference sequence). DNA of the CDR3: TGTGCCAGCAGCTTCCACAACTATGGCTACACCTTC. Translation: CASSFHNYGYTF.

This clone came up a few times. The chain's CDR3 is CASSPRTAHSPLHF. CDR3 nucleotide sequence: TGTGCCAGCAGCCCGCGGACAGCACATTCACCCCTCCACTTT. The chain is built from TRBV4-2 and TRBJ1-6; perhaps TRBD1 as D (6 bases). V was trimmed by 4 bases and J by 8 bases, leaving 12 bases between them. The CDR3 sequence is 14 residues long. Germline V gives CDR1 LGHNA, CDR2 YNFKEQ.

This rearrangement joins TRBV18 to TRBJ2-4, with a weak D call TRBD1 (6 bases). From germline, CDR1 is KGHSH and CDR2 LQKENI. V lost 2 bases, J lost 6 bases, and 14 bases lay in between. CDR3 length: 15 amino acids. CDR3 in amino acids: CASSPIAGAGNIQYF. CDR3 in DNA: TGTGCCAGCTCACCAATCGCAGGGGCTGGAAACATTCAGTACTTC. Variable domain in full (rest from reference TRBV18 and TRBJ2-4): NAGVMQNPRHLVRRRGQEARLRCSPMKGHSHVYWYRQLPEEGLKFMVYLQKENIIDESGMPKERFSAEFPKEGPSILRIQQVVRGDSAAYFCASSPIAGAGNIQYFGAGTRLSVL.

This chain uses TRBV6-6 with TRBJ2-2; possible D gene TRBD2, 7 bases. V was cut by 2 bases and J by 7 bases, with 11 bases left in between. The germline CDR1 and CDR2 sequences are MNHNY and SVGAGI (reference sequence). The CDR3 consists of 14 residues. CDR3 DNA: TGTGCCAGCAGTTACGGGCGGGGGCGCGGGGAGCTGTTTTTT. Translated: CASSYGRGRGELFF.

The chain is built from TRBV27 and TRBJ1-2, with D possibly TRBD1 on 5 matching bases. Germline V lookup: CDR1 MNHEY, CDR2 SMNVEV (reference sequence). V was shortened by 9 bases and J by 2 bases, with 19 bases between the two germline ends. The CDR3 is 15 residues long. CDR3 sequence reads: CARTCPVGENYGYTF. CDR3 sequence (DNA): TGTGCCAGGACCTGCCCCGTAGGGGAGAACTATGGCTACACCTTC.

This clone was counted once. V usage is TRBV9 and J usage is TRBJ1-3, with 7 bases lining up with TRBD1. V gave up 8 bases and J gave up 2 bases; unmatched junction bases: 7. Germline values: CDR1 SGDLS, CDR2 YYNGEE. The CDR3 spans 14 residues. The CDR3: CASTKTGAGNTIYF. In nucleotides, the CDR3 is TGTGCCAGTACAAAAACAGGGGCTGGAAACACCATATATTTT.

This rearrangement joins TRBV2 to TRBJ1-4; tentative D call: TRBD1 (5 bases). Germline V CDR1 and CDR2: SNHLY, FYNNEI. V lost 8 bases to trimming and J lost 0 bases, with 16 bases between them. The CDR3 sequence is 16 residues long. Here the CDR3 reads CASGSTASATNEKLFF. In DNA form, the CDR3 reads TGTGCCAGCGGGTCGACAGCGAGTGCAACTAATGAAAAACTGTTTTTT.

The table lists this clone with a few counts. The chain is built from TRBV2 and TRBJ1-2, with 9 bases aligning to TRBD1. CDR1 and CDR2 (germline): SNHLY, FYNNEI. CDR3 size: 18 residues. V shed 4 bases and J 4 bases; nucleotides not matched to a gene: 16. CDR3 DNA: TGTGCCAGCAGTGCTAATCCGGCTACAGGGGGCCGGACCTATGGCTACACCTTC. Amino acid sequence: CASSANPATGGRTYGYTF.

V gene TRBV7-3 combines with J gene TRBJ2-6, with D perhaps TRBD2 (6 bases). Trimming left V 1 base short and J 4 bases short, with 11 bases between. The CDR3 has 16 residues. Germline loops: CDR1 SGHTA, CDR2 FQGTGA. CDR3 protein: CASSLIGGSGANVLTF. The CDR3 DNA follows: TGTGCCAGCAGCTTAATTGGAGGGAGCGGGGCCAACGTCCTGACTTTC.

The V gene is TRBV7-9, the J gene TRBJ2-5; TRBD2 matches at 8 bases. Trimming at V came to 2 bases and at J to 3 bases, leaving 5 bases not matched to a gene. The CDR3 runs 15 residues. CDR1 and CDR2 (germline): SEHNR, FQNEAQ (reference sequence). CDR3 protein: CASSLKVLAEETQYF. In nucleotides, the CDR3 is TGTGCCAGCAGCTTAAAAGTACTAGCGGAAGAGACCCAGTACTTC.

The rearrangement links TRBV12-5 to TRBJ2-1; D ambiguous. The ends were cut back, 4 bases at V and 7 bases at J, with 14 bases in the middle. The germline gives CDR1 LGHNT, CDR2 FRNRAP. This CDR3 has 14 amino acids. The CDR3 DNA follows: TGTGCTAGTGGTTATACGGAGTGGACGAATGAGCAGTTCTTC. Encoded protein: CASGYTEWTNEQFF.

This clone was found a few times. The chain has TRBV4-3 and TRBJ2-7, with D uncertain. Trimming took off 0 bases at V and 7 bases at J, with 13 bases between the two ends. The germline V gene encodes CDR1 LGHNA and CDR2 YSLEER. CDR3 size: 14 residues. The CDR3 protein is CASSQEEGGYEQYF. The CDR3 DNA sequence: TGCGCCAGCAGCCAAGAGGAAGGTGGGTATGAGCAGTACTTC.

The DNA of the CDR3 is TGTGCCAGCAGCTGGAGTTCCCTTAACACCGGGGAGCTGTTTTTT. This codes for CASSWSSLNTGELFF. The genes are TRBV7-9 and TRBJ2-2; D not certain. The V gene's germline CDR1 is SEHNR and CDR2 FQNEAQ (reference sequence). The V end was cut by 4 bases, the J end by 2 bases, with 11 bases between. The CDR3 totals 15 residues.

This clone was recorded only once. J is TRBJ2-5 and V is TRBV7-9; 10 positions agree with TRBD2. V gave up 7 bases and J gave up 3 bases; unmatched junction bases: 14. This CDR3 spans 17 amino acids. Germline CDR1 reads SEHNR; CDR2 reads FQNEAQ (reference sequence). The CDR3: CASTRGLAGVEEETQYF. The DNA for the CDR3 is TGTGCCAGCACCCGTGGGCTAGCGGGGGTAGAAGAAGAGACCCAGTACTTC.

J is TRBJ2-3 and V is TRBV4-3; D not resolved. Germline CDR1 LGHNA, CDR2 YSLEER. V dropped 3 bases and J dropped 1 base, with 11 bases sitting between them. The CDR3 spans 15 residues. The CDR3 DNA reads as TGCGCCAGCAGCCAGGGCCGGATACGCACAGATACGCAGTATTTT. This gives the protein CASSQGRIRTDTQYF.

The chain recombines TRBV9 with TRBJ2-3, with 9 bases matching TRBD2. Trimming removed 3 bases from V and 6 bases from J; junction bases left unmatched: 11. This CDR3 has 16 amino acids. Germline V gene sequence: CDR1 SGDLS, CDR2 YYNGEE. CDR3 amino acids: CASSDARGRAVDTQYF. Written as DNA, the CDR3 is TGTGCCAGCAGCGATGCTCGCGGGAGGGCCGTCGATACGCAGTATTTT.

The DNA for the CDR3 is TGTGCCAGCAGCGAATTGGGACAGGGGATCTACAATGAGCAGTTCTTC. Encoded protein: CASSELGQGIYNEQFF. This chain links TRBV7-2 with TRBJ2-1; 10 nucleotides line up with TRBD1. Germline assignment: CDR1 SGHTA and CDR2 FQGNSA. V trimming: 5 bases; J trimming: 3 bases; junction bases outside the gene matches: 7. The CDR3 extends over 16 amino acids.

The rearrangement uses TRBV18 and TRBJ1-3, with D unclear. Deletions cut 1 base from V and 0 bases from J, with 7 bases between. The CDR3 consists of 15 residues. Germline CDR1 is KGHSH and CDR2 is LQKENI. DNA for the CDR3: TGTGCCAGCTCACCACTCCGCCACTCTGGAAACACCATATATTTT. Amino acids: CASSPLRHSGNTIYF.

V usage is TRBV6-5 and J usage is TRBJ1-1; D remains unclear. This CDR3 is 11 amino acids long. Trimming stripped 2 bases from V and 12 bases from J, with 10 bases between. Germline CDR1 reads MNHEY; CDR2 reads SVGAGI. CDR3 amino acids: CASSYLARSFF. In nucleotides, the CDR3 is TGTGCCAGCAGTTACCTTGCCAGGTCTTTCTTT.

V is TRBV5-1 and J is TRBJ2-4; D is perhaps TRBD1 or TRBD2 (5 bases each). V was shortened by 0 bases and J by 8 bases, with 18 bases between the two germline ends. The CDR3 spans 16 residues. The V gene's germline CDR1 is SGHRS and CDR2 YFSETQ. Written as DNA, the CDR3 is TGCGCCAGCAGCTTGGGACCCGGGGCCCTGTTGGACATTCAGTACTTC. Encoded protein: CASSLGPGALLDIQYF.

The gene calls are TRBV2 and TRBJ2-7; 8 bases line up with TRBD2. This CDR3 has 14 residues. Per the germline V gene, CDR1 is SNHLY and CDR2 is FYNNEI. V lost 5 bases, J lost 2 bases, and 5 bases stayed unmatched. Here the CDR3 reads CASSSTGGPYEQYF. CDR3 coding DNA: TGTGCCAGCAGTAGTACGGGGGGGCCCTACGAGCAGTACTTC.

The CDR3 sequence is CATSKDLRVYYEQYF. For the CDR3, the DNA is TGTGCCACCAGTAAAGATCTTAGGGTCTATTACGAGCAGTACTTC. The chain carries TRBV15 and TRBJ2-7; D uncertain. Germline-derived CDR1 and CDR2 are LNHNV and YYDKDF (reference sequence). Trimming removed 6 bases from V and 4 bases from J, with 19 bases in between. The CDR3 loop spans 15 amino acids.

By proportion, this clone is medium-sized (0.01 to 0.1%). The chain joins TRBV5-4 to TRBJ1-2; D might be TRBD1 (5 bases). V lost 2 bases, J lost 9 bases, and 14 bases lay in between. Germline-derived CDR1 and CDR2 are SGHNT and YYREEE (reference sequence). This CDR3 spans 13 amino acids. CDR3 sequence: CASSFQGINSYTF. For the CDR3, the DNA is TGTGCCAGCAGCTTTCAGGGCATTAATAGCTACACCTTC.

In its sample, this clone was seen a few times. The CDR3 DNA is TGTGCCAGCAGCCGGGGGGGGCTTGAAGCTTTCTTT. Its translation is CASSRGGLEAFF. V is TRBV14 and J is TRBJ1-1; D is possibly TRBD1 (6 bases). The CDR3 has 12 residues. Germline V lookup: CDR1 SGHDN, CDR2 FVKESK. The ends were cut back, 4 bases at V and 7 bases at J, with 10 bases in the middle. Full variable domain (remainder filled in from reference TRBV14 and TRBJ1-1): EAGVTQFPSHSVIEKGQTVTLRCDPISGHDNLYWYRRVMGKEIKFLLHFVKESKQDESGMPNNRFLAERTGGTYSTLKVQPAELEDSGVYFCASSRGGLEAFFGQGTRLTVV.

This chain links TRBV27 with TRBJ2-5, with 10 bases fitting TRBD2. The CDR3 has 18 amino acids. V trimming: 5 bases; J trimming: 3 bases; junction bases outside the gene matches: 15. The V gene's germline CDR1 is MNHEY and CDR2 SMNVEV (reference sequence). The CDR3 loop reads CASSPLNGAAGGEETQYF. The CDR3 DNA follows: TGTGCCAGCAGTCCCCTCAATGGCGCAGCGGGAGGGGAAGAGACCCAGTACTTC.

This clone was counted a few times. Here the CDR3 DNA reads TGCGCCAGCAGTCAATCAGAGCCGGCCCGAATTTCACCCCTCCACTTT. This sequence encodes CASSQSEPARISPLHF. V gene TRBV23-1 combines with J gene TRBJ1-6; D ambiguous. TRBV23-1 is sorted into the ORF group, with uncertain function. Trimming took off 0 bases at V and 9 bases at J, with 15 bases between the two ends. This CDR3 contains 16 residues.

The chain is built from TRBV27 and TRBJ1-5; TRBD1 aligns across 7 bases. Germline lookup yields CDR1 MNHEY and CDR2 SMNVEV (reference sequence). This CDR3 has 14 amino acids. V lost 7 bases, J lost 3 bases, and 6 bases stayed unmatched. CDR3 nucleotide sequence: TGTGCCAGCAAGATGACAGGGACCAATCAGCCCCAGCATTTT. Its translation: CASKMTGTNQPQHF.

The chain joins TRBV5-5 to TRBJ2-6; no reliable D call. V was shortened by 4 bases and J by 0 bases, with 8 bases between the two germline ends. Germline loops: CDR1 SGHKS, CDR2 YYEKEE (reference sequence). The length of the CDR3 is 15 residues. CDR3 region: CASSQQSSGANVLTF. For the CDR3, the DNA is TGTGCCAGCAGCCAACAGAGCTCTGGGGCCAACGTCCTGACTTTC.

The DNA for the CDR3 is TGTGCCAGCTCACCAACAAGACTGGACTACGCATACAATGAGCAGTTCTTC. Its translation is CASSPTRLDYAYNEQFF. The J gene is TRBJ2-1, the V gene TRBV18, with D possibly matching TRBD2 (6 bases). The V gene's germline CDR1 is KGHSH and CDR2 LQKENI. The CDR3 runs 17 residues. Trimming cost V 2 bases and J 4 bases, with 18 bases left between them. Looking up the rest from reference TRBV18 and TRBJ2-1 gives the full variable domain: NAGVMQNPRHLVRRRGQEARLRCSPMKGHSHVYWYRQLPEEGLKFMVYLQKENIIDESGMPKERFSAEFPKEGPSILRIQQVVRGDSAAYFCASSPTRLDYAYNEQFFGPGTRLTVL.

This clone was counted a few times. The V gene is TRBV6-1, the J gene TRBJ2-1; 9 positions match TRBD1. From germline, CDR1 is MNHNS and CDR2 SASEGT. Losses at the gene ends were 8 bases for V and 0 bases for J; bases not matched to a gene: 2. This CDR3 comprises 14 residues. In DNA, the CDR3 is TGTGCCAGCCGGGGACAGGGCTCCTACAATGAGCAGTTCTTC. Amino acid sequence: CASRGQGSYNEQFF.